This entry lists 3 T cell receptor beta chains sequenced from one sample in a study of T cell responses to AZD1222 COVID-19 vaccine. Clones were sequenced by immunoSEQ multiplex PCR, and TCRdb holds only the in-frame ones, with some missing. The data contain 120,000 or so clones, 88% of them singletons. This specimen consisted of peripheral blood, obtained on day 0 of MenACWY control vaccination. Every receptor here comes from an adult in good health.

The rearrangement uses TRBV9 and TRBJ2-3; D is undetermined. Per the germline V gene, CDR1 is SGDLS and CDR2 is YYNGEE. The V gene lost 3 bases and the J gene lost 1 base, with 12 bases spanning the gap. The CDR3 sequence is 15 residues long. The CDR3 sequence: CASSATQTGTDTQYF. For the CDR3, the DNA is TGTGCCAGCAGCGCAACACAGACGGGCACAGATACGCAGTATTTT.

This clone has just a few counts. The chain carries TRBV28 and TRBJ1-1; perhaps TRBD1 as D (5 bases). The CDR3 has 14 amino acids. The germline V and J ends were trimmed by 5 bases and 4 bases, with 14 bases remaining between them. Germline lookup yields CDR1 MDHEN and CDR2 SYDVKM. CDR3 protein: CASSPRGSGTEAFF. CDR3 coding DNA: TGTGCCAGCAGTCCCCGGGGGTCGGGCACTGAAGCTTTCTTT.

The chain couples TRBV9 to TRBJ2-2; 10 nucleotides line up with TRBD1. The CDR3 length is 15 residues. The ends lost 5 bases at V and 5 bases at J; junction bases unmatched: 6. The germline V gene has CDR1 SGDLS and CDR2 YYNGEE. CDR3 region: CASSLTGGATGELFF. The CDR3 coding sequence is TGTGCCAGCAGTCTGACAGGGGGCGCGACCGGGGAGCTGTTTTTT.